These 9 T cell receptor beta chains came from one sample sequenced in a study of T cells in Graves' hyperthyroidism and ophthalmopathy. RNA transcripts provided the source from which TCR beta CDR3 regions were amplified. Researchers ran a first-round RT-PCR on the TCR CDR3 using the HTBI primer set. TCRdb processed the multiplex PCR reads anew with MiXCR; each CDR3 protein has one entry. The sample yields roughly 290,000 distinct CDR3 sequences, approximately 15% seen once. The sequenced sample consisted of blood. These receptors originate from an older woman with Graves' ophthalmopathy.

This clonotype was seen more than once but under ten times. The CDR3 is CASSYVRTSGNTIYF. CDR3 DNA: TGTGCCAGCAGTTACGTGCGTACCTCTGGAAACACCATATATTTT. The rearrangement uses TRBV6-2 or TRBV6-3 and TRBJ1-3; unclear D gene. Germline V gives CDR1 MNHEY, CDR2 SVGEGT. Between the trimmed V and J ends, which lost 2 bases and 0 bases, there was a span of 8 bases. This CDR3 has 15 amino acids.

At least ten counts were recorded for this clonotype. This chain connects TRBV6-2 or TRBV6-3 to TRBJ2-1; TRBD2 agrees at 14 bases. The V gene end was trimmed by 6 bases and the J gene end by 4 bases; junction bases not matched to a gene: 2. This CDR3 is 15 amino acids long. Germline-derived CDR1 and CDR2 are MNHEY and SVGEGT. CDR3 loop: CASRGLAGGYNEQFF. The CDR3 region has the DNA TGTGCCAGCAGAGGACTAGCGGGAGGTTACAATGAGCAGTTCTTC.

In its sample, this clonotype was seen many times. This chain connects TRBV27 to TRBJ2-1, with D unclear. The germline V gene encodes CDR1 MNHEY and CDR2 SMNVEV (reference sequence). The CDR3 contains 11 residues. V gave up 6 bases and J gave up 8 bases, with 8 bases separating them. The CDR3: CASSRSHEQFF. The CDR3 DNA sequence: TGTGCCAGCAGCCGAAGCCATGAGCAGTTCTTC.

This clonotype was observed at least ten times. This rearrangement joins TRBV18 to TRBJ2-1; 8 bases agree with TRBD2. CDR1 and CDR2 (germline): KGHSH, LQKENI. The CDR3 is 14 amino acids. Trimming took 6 bases from V and 7 from J; bases not matched to a gene: 8. The chain's CDR3 is CASSLGRAKNEQFF. As DNA, the CDR3 is TGTGCCAGCTCGCTCGGGAGGGCCAAGAATGAGCAGTTCTTC.

The chain recombines TRBV6-1 with TRBJ2-2; tentatively, D is TRBD1 (6 bases). Germline V gene lookup returns CDR1 MNHNS and CDR2 SASEGT. Trimming took 6 bases from V and 8 from J, leaving 16 bases between them. The CDR3 totals 14 residues. CDR3: CASRRQVPGGELFF. The CDR3 DNA reads TGTGCCAGCAGAAGACAGGTCCCTGGGGGGGAGCTGTTTTTT.

This clonotype was recorded at least ten times. This chain connects TRBV6-1 to TRBJ2-3; possibly TRBD2 for D (6 bases). Between the trimmed V and J ends, which lost 11 bases and 1 base, there was a span of 13 bases. The CDR3 covers 13 residues. Germline V lookup: CDR1 MNHNS, CDR2 SASEGT. The CDR3 DNA sequence: TGTGCCCACGCGGGGCTCGGCACAGATACGCAGTATTTT. Protein product: CAHAGLGTDTQYF.

This clonotype was seen at least ten times. The chain links TRBV18 to TRBJ1-1; D uncertain. CDR3 length: 11 residues. CDR1 KGHSH and CDR2 LQKENI come from the germline V gene. Trimming took off 2 bases at V and 7 bases at J, with 5 bases between the two ends. The CDR3 loop reads CASSPDFEAFF. The CDR3 DNA follows: TGTGCCAGCTCACCAGATTTTGAAGCTTTCTTT.

Comments on this clonotype: A much larger clone lies a single base off, so this may be a read error. The chain has TRBV10-3 and TRBJ2-7; D is uncertain. The CDR3 is made up of 11 amino acids. CDR1 is ENHRY, CDR2 SYGVKD, per germline. CDR3 loop: CASSFFYEQYF. CDR3 bases: TGTGCCAGCAGTTTTTTCTACGAGCAGTACTTC.

The chain combines TRBV7-2 with TRBJ2-1; TRBD2 aligns across 11 bases. With 2 bases clipped from V and 0 bases from J, the junction kept 6 bases outside the gene matches. Germline loops: CDR1 SGHTA, CDR2 FQGNSA. This CDR3 spans 18 amino acids. CDR3 amino acids: CASSLWLAGGHSYNEQFF. In DNA, the CDR3 is TGTGCCAGCAGCTTATGGCTAGCGGGGGGCCACTCCTACAATGAGCAGTTCTTC.